This T cell receptor (beta chain) was documented in a study of T cell responses to AZD1222 COVID-19 vaccine. Findings and caveats of the study: Compared with day 0, the breadth and depth of the Spike-specific TCR repertoire rose significantly after two doses of AZD1222. A mostly white British donor set with more females was recruited, and clonal diversity was possibly underestimated.

There are 17 residues in the CDR3. The J segment lost 0 bases and the V segment lost 3 bases, leaving 8 bases of the junction unmatched. Looked up from germline, CDR1 is MNHNS and CDR2 is SASEGT. The data were produced by immunoSEQ multiplex PCR, yet TCRdb's version contains in-frame clones alone and is incomplete. The sample has 150,000 or so clones, around 88% seen once. This clone came up once. Its specificity is not known. The chain couples TRBV6-1 to TRBJ2-5; 9 nucleotides match TRBD2. Sample: peripheral blood, taken on day 0 of AZD1222 vaccination. The receptor comes from an adult in good health. CDR3 DNA sequence: TGTGCCAGCAGTGAGGTGGTGCTAGCGGGATACCAAGAGACCCAGTACTTC. It is translated as CASSEVVLAGYQETQYF.